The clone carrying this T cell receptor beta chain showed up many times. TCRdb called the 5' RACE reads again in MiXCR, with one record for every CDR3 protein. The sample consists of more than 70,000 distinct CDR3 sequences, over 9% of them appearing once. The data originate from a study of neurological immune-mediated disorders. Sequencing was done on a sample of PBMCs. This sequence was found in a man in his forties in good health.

CDR3 nucleotides: TGCAGCGTTGAAGGGGCAGGGGATGGCTACACCTTC. Translation gives CSVEGAGDGYTF. The rearrangement uses TRBV29-1 and TRBJ1-2, with D tentatively TRBD1 (6 bases). This CDR3 region has 12 residues. Germline loops: CDR1 SQVTM, CDR2 ANQGSEA. V dropped 1 base and J dropped 6 bases, with 9 bases sitting between them.